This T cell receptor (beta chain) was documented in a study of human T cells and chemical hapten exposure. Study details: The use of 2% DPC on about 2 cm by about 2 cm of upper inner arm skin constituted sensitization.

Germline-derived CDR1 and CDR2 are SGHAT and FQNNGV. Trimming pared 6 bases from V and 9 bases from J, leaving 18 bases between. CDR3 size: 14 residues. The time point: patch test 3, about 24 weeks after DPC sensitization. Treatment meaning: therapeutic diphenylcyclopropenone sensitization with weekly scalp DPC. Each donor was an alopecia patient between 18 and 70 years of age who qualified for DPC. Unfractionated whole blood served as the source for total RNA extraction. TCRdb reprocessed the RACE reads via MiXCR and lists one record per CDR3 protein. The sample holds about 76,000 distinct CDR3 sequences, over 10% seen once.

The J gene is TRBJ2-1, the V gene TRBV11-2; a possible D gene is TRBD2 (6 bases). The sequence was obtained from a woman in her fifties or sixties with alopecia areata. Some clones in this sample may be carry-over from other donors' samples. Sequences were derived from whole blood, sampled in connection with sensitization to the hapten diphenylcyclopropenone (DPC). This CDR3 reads CASSRDSQVAEQFF. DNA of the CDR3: TGTGCCAGCAGTAGGGACTCCCAAGTGGCTGAGCAGTTCTTC.